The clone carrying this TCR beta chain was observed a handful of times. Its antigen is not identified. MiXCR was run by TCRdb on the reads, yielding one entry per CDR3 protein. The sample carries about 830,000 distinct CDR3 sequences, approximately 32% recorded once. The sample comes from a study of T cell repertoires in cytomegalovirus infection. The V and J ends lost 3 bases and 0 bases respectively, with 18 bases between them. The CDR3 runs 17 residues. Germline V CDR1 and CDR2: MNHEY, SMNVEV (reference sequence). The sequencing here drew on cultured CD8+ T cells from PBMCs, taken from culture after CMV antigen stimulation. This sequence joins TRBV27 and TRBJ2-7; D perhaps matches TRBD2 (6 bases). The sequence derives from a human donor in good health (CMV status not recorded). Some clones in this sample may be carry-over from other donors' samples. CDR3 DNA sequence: TGTGCCAGCAGTTTGTCGGTAGGACCCGGGAGCTCCTACGAGCAGTACTTC. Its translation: CASSLSVGPGSSYEQYF.